A selection of T cell receptor beta chains follows, all from one sample in a study of shared clonotypes between healthy human individuals. TCRdb keeps only in-frame clones here, not all; method: immunoSEQ multiplex PCR. The sample has 2 million to 3 million clones; roughly 93% are singletons. Sequencing used naive CD4+ T cells from PBMCs. These receptors came from a man between 18 and 29 years old in good health. Some clones in this sample may be carry-over from other donors' samples. The CDR3 runs from the conserved cysteine through the conserved F or W. The size field is filled for only some rows; it gives once, few, many or a size class.

v_call,clone_size,cdr3_aa
TRBV6-1,.,CASSEHRVNEQFF
TRBV5-1,.,CASSVDRGLGEKLFF
TRBV2,.,CASRPANTGELFF
TRBV6-4,.,CASSDQATGSPLHF
TRBV7-9,.,CASSPRGWGTVPEAFF
TRBV28,.,CASSRTGRRETQYF
TRBV28,once,CASAVRRDYGYTF
TRBV11-2,.,CASSLEGRSAFF
TRBV5-4,once,CASSRGLAGGPFYEQYF
TRBV9,.,CASSVEWKTEAFF
TRBV7-6,.,CASSGNSLAGTGELFF
TRBV27,.,CASSTSGSYRSYNEQFF
TRBV23-1,.,CASSHRQGTNTGELFF
TRBV5-1,.,CASSWGDNTGELFF
TRBV30,.,CAWKAPAEKLFF
TRBV29-1,.,CSVDWGGTSGSRGTQYF
TRBV6-1,.,CASIPQGADTQYF
TRBV18,.,CASQTSGGTDTQYF
TRBV2,.,CASRVYGNQPQHF
TRBV10-3,.,CAIASVGEGLRDTQYF
TRBV5-1,.,CASSLDSGRGETQYF
TRBV6-1,.,CASSVRGSDYGYTF
TRBV27,.,CASSPWTSGYHEQYF
TRBV6-5,.,CASTPPGEETQYF
TRBV7-6,.,CASSLAGWGSVEQFF
TRBV27,.,CASSFGLAGEETQYF
TRBV2,.,CASKGAETQYF
TRBV29-1,.,CSVRTGGDEQYF